The subject of this entry is one TCR beta chain. Its antigen remains unknown. The sample comes from a study of T cell responses to AZD1222 COVID-19 vaccine. The CDR3 consists of 12 residues. V was cut by 6 bases and J by 2 bases, with 6 bases left in between. Germline CDR1 reads MNHEY; CDR2 reads SVGAGI. Whole-study findings and limits: Receipt of two AZD1222 doses was followed by a rise in Spike-specific TCR breadth and depth. Sampling that yielded the repertoires occurred only after the peak T cell response. Most donors were white British, females outnumbered males, and clonal diversity was possibly underestimated.

TCRdb's table, derived via immunoSEQ multiplex PCR, lists solely in-frame clones and lacks some. The sample shows around 130,000 clones, approximately 88% of them seen only once. Here the sequenced sample was peripheral blood, taken 28 days after the second AZD1222 dose. This receptor was obtained from an adult who received the AZD1222 COVID-19 vaccine. V is TRBV6-5 and J is TRBJ2-3; no definite D call. The CDR3 nucleotides are TGTGCCAGCAGCCTTGCCACAGATACGCAGTATTTT. Translation gives CASSLATDTQYF.